The T cell receptor (beta chain) under discussion was sequenced for a study of STAT3 mutations in large granular lymphocyte leukemia. In regard to this clone: Its antigen remains unknown.

Whole-study findings and limits: After therapy, about 35% of the 18 patients switched clonotypes, all new clones STAT3 wild type. Every T-cell large granular lymphocyte leukemia patient had at least one immunodominant TCR beta clonotype.

The CDR3 runs 15 residues. In germline, CDR1 is SGHTA, CDR2 FQGTGA. The V end lost 5 bases, the J end lost 0 bases, and 8 bases lay between the germline ends. Measured with immunoSEQ multiplex PCR; TCRdb has only the in-frame clones, and not every one. The sample yields approximately 10,000 clones, about 85% seen once. V is TRBV7-3 and J is TRBJ2-6; perhaps TRBD2 as D (5 bases). This TCR was sampled from a man aged 55 to 70 with T-cell large granular lymphocyte leukemia. Some clones in this sample may be carry-over from other donors' samples. Sequenced sample: peripheral blood mononuclear cells. The CDR3 protein is CASSPGGSGANVLTF. The CDR3 DNA reads as TGTGCCAGCAGCCCTGGAGGCTCTGGGGCCAACGTCCTGACTTTC.